This TCR beta chain was captured by sequencing in a study of beta chain features in type 1 diabetes. All of the isolated RNA was reverse transcribed, so expressed TCRB transcripts were sequenced. The repertoire was sequenced with immunoSEQ multiplex PCR; TCRdb's copy has only in-frame clones and lacks some. This table holds around 340,000 clones, under 8.5% found once. This clone was detected once. The antigen remains unidentified. Whole-study results and caveats: Among patients, naive, central memory and Treg TCRB repertoires appeared more similar than among healthy donors.

The receptor comes from a woman in her late teens or twenties in good health. The sample taken for sequencing was central memory CD4+ T cells from blood.

CDR3 sequence: CASSLASGTGGTDTQYF. For the CDR3, the DNA is TGTGCCAGCAGCTTGGCGAGCGGGACAGGGGGAACAGATACGCAGTATTTT. This chain links TRBV5-6 with TRBJ2-3, with 11 bases identical to TRBD1. J was trimmed by 3 bases and V by 0 bases; bases with no gene match: 6. This CDR3 spans 17 amino acids. Germline V gene sequence: CDR1 SGHDT, CDR2 YYEEEE.